The sequence of this T cell receptor (beta chain) was determined in a study of sequential checkpoint blockade in melanoma. Sequencing was performed with immunoSEQ multiplex PCR; in TCRdb, only in-frame clones are kept and a portion is missing. This sample has around 15,000 clones; less than 55% occur once, and the top ten carry about a sixth. The treatment: randomized to nivolumab then ipilimumab (arm A) or the reverse (arm B). This TCR came from a human donor with melanoma. The source material was CD8+ T cells sorted from blood (inferred from file names), sampled from a patient given nivolumab and ipilimumab in sequence.

CDR3 loop: CASSYQGRGTGELFF. The CDR3 DNA sequence: TGTGCCAGCAGTTACCAGGGAAGAGGCACCGGGGAGCTGTTTTTT. The chain employs TRBV6-5 and TRBJ2-2, with D possibly TRBD1 on 5 matching bases. V was shortened by 2 bases and J by 4 bases, with 11 bases between the two germline ends. This CDR3 is built from 15 residues. Germline V gives CDR1 MNHEY, CDR2 SVGAGI.